This T cell receptor beta chain stems from a study of blood T cell repertoires in COVID-19. Trimming cost V 1 base and J 5 bases, with 17 bases left between them. CDR3 length equals 16 residues. In germline, CDR1 is LNHDA, CDR2 SQIVND (reference sequence). Clones were read by immunoSEQ multiplex PCR, and TCRdb kept only the in-frame ones, dropping some. The data contain more than 95,000 clones, around 85% of them seen just once; the ten biggest clones take up approximately 3.4%. The sequencing sample was made of peripheral blood. This sequence joins TRBV19 and TRBJ1-2; D is unclear. The sequence came from a woman over 75 with active or convalescent COVID-19. The CDR3 reads CASSIGGSGVRYGYTF. The DNA for the CDR3 is TGTGCCAGTAGTATAGGAGGTTCCGGAGTCCGGTATGGCTACACCTTC.